This T cell receptor (beta chain) was identified during a study of T cell changes during pregnancy in multiple sclerosis. Per the germline V gene, CDR1 is MNHNY and CDR2 is SVGAGI (reference sequence). This CDR3 is built from 16 residues. V gave up 5 bases and J gave up 1 base, with 14 bases separating them. Profiling relied on immunoSEQ multiplex PCR, and the TCRdb table lists in-frame clones only, not all of them. This sample has about 73,000 clones, with approximately 92% found just once. The material sequenced was peripheral blood, taken in the third trimester of pregnancy. This sequence joins TRBV6-6 and TRBJ1-4; unclear D gene. The sequence was collected from a female donor in good health, enrolled as a control in a pregnancy study. In DNA, the CDR3 is TGTGCCAGCAGTACCGAGCTCTCGCTAACTAATGAAAAACTGTTTTTT. Translated, it gives CASSTELSLTNEKLFF.